A selection of T cell receptor beta chains follows, all from one sample in a study of cytomegalovirus exposure and HLA in healthy donors. Here immunoSEQ multiplex PCR was the method, and the copy in TCRdb shows in-frame clones only, minus some. The table has about 200,000 clones, over 65% seen once. Sequenced input: PBMCs. The receptors were gathered from a man younger than 35 in good health and CMV-seronegative. Each CDR3 is given with its conserved first and last residue.

CDR3	V	J
CASSQSDTDTQYF	TRBV4-1	TRBJ2-3
CARHPQASRNTIYF	TRBV10-1	TRBJ1-3
CASRQGINEKLFF	TRBV10-2	TRBJ1-4
CASSERYSGTGLSGNTIYF	TRBV6-1	TRBJ1-3
CSVEEQGWRYTF	TRBV29-1	TRBJ1-2
CASSGQGYGYTF	TRBV10-2	TRBJ1-2
CASSPGTVNTEAFF	TRBV2	TRBJ1-1
CASSHTSGSLINEQYF	TRBV7-9	TRBJ2-7
CAISDIEADTQYF	TRBV10-3	TRBJ2-3
CASSSDPTGGETQYF	TRBV5-1	TRBJ2-5